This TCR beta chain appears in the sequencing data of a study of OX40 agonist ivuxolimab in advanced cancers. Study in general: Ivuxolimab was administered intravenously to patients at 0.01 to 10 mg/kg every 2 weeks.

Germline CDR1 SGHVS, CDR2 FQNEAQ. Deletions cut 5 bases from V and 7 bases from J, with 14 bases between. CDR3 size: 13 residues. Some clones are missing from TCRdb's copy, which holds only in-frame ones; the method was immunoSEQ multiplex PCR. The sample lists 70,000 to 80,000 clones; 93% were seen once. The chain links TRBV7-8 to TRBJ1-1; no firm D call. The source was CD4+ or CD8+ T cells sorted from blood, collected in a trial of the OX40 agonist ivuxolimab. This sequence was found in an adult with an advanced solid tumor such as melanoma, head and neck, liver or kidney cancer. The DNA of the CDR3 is TGTGCCAGCAGCCTCGGACTGAGGAGTGAAGCTTTCTTT. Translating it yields CASSLGLRSEAFF.